This T cell receptor (beta chain) is from a study of technical replicates of blood from a few donors. The V gene's germline CDR1 is KGHSY and CDR2 FQNENV. The CDR3 has 15 residues. Trimming took 0 bases from V and 2 from J; bases not matched to a gene: 3. TCRdb keeps only in-frame clones here, not all; method: immunoSEQ multiplex PCR. The table shows almost 65,000 clones, with approximately 86% occurring only once. This sequence originates from a human donor in good health. Some clones in this sample may be carry-over from other donors' samples. The chain uses TRBV16 and TRBJ1-1; TRBD1 agrees at 7 bases. The sequenced material came from PBMCs. The CDR3 sequence is CASSQSWTGNTEAFF. The CDR3, as DNA: TGTGCCAGCAGCCAATCTTGGACAGGCAACACTGAAGCTTTCTTT.